Listed below are T cell receptor beta chains from one sample, sequenced in a study of beta chain features in type 1 diabetes. Assay used: immunoSEQ multiplex PCR; TCRdb lists only in-frame clones, some missing. The sample yields 330,000 or so clones, roughly a fifth seen once. Sequencing was done on a sample of naive CD4+ T cells from blood. The receptors originated from a woman between 18 and 29 years old in good health. The CDR3 runs from the conserved cysteine through the conserved F or W. Fields, in order: V gene, J gene, clone size, D gene, CDR3 protein, CDR3 DNA. A D gene is named only where the DNA matches it firmly. Part of the rows lack a size; the others show once, few, many or a class for expanded clones.

V gene: TRBV5-1
J gene: TRBJ2-3
clone size: -
D gene: TRBD2
CDR3 protein: CASSLEREGLDTQYF
CDR3 DNA: TGCGCCAGCAGCCTCGAGCGGGAGGGCCTGGATACGCAGTATTTT

V gene: TRBV30
J gene: TRBJ1-3
clone size: -
D gene: -
CDR3 protein: CAGDTSGNTIYF
CDR3 DNA: TGTGCCGGCGACACCTCTGGAAACACCATATATTTT

V gene: TRBV28
J gene: TRBJ2-2
clone size: -
D gene: TRBD2
CDR3 protein: CASSAVAGGTGELFF
CDR3 DNA: TGTGCCAGCAGTGCAGTAGCGGGAGGCACCGGGGAGCTGTTTTTT

V gene: TRBV19
J gene: TRBJ1-1
clone size: -
D gene: TRBD1
CDR3 protein: CASSTDRDTEAFF
CDR3 DNA: TGTGCCAGTAGTACGGACAGGGACACTGAAGCTTTCTTT

V gene: TRBV7-2
J gene: TRBJ2-2
clone size: once
D gene: TRBD1
CDR3 protein: CASSPGDRDTGELFF
CDR3 DNA: TGTGCCAGCAGCCCTGGCGACAGGGACACCGGGGAGCTGTTTTTT

V gene: TRBV5-4
J gene: TRBJ2-5
clone size: -
D gene: TRBD2
CDR3 protein: CASSTAAGGRSETQYF
CDR3 DNA: TGTGCCAGCAGCACGGCAGCGGGGGGGCGTTCGGAGACCCAGTACTTC

V gene: TRBV6-1
J gene: TRBJ2-1
clone size: few
D gene: -
CDR3 protein: CASSEMEAAYNEQFF
CDR3 DNA: TGTGCCAGCAGTGAAATGGAAGCAGCGTACAATGAGCAGTTCTTC

V gene: TRBV5-1
J gene: TRBJ1-1
clone size: few
D gene: -
CDR3 protein: CASSHGTPNTEAFF
CDR3 DNA: TGCGCCAGCAGTCACGGGACACCGAACACTGAAGCTTTCTTT

V gene: TRBV30
J gene: TRBJ2-1
clone size: few
D gene: TRBD2
CDR3 protein: CAWSVGGSSYNEQFF
CDR3 DNA: TGTGCCTGGAGTGTTGGCGGGAGTTCCTACAATGAGCAGTTCTTC

V gene: TRBV30
J gene: TRBJ2-2
clone size: few
D gene: -
CDR3 protein: CAWSNRELFF
CDR3 DNA: TGTGCCTGGAGTAACAGGGAGCTGTTTTTT

V gene: TRBV5-8
J gene: TRBJ2-1
clone size: -
D gene: TRBD2
CDR3 protein: CASSLWASGRGYNEQFF
CDR3 DNA: TGTGCCAGCAGCTTATGGGCTAGCGGGAGGGGCTACAATGAGCAGTTCTTC

V gene: TRBV6-1
J gene: TRBJ2-7
clone size: -
D gene: -
CDR3 protein: CASTYTGIQAYEQYF
CDR3 DNA: TGTGCCAGCACCTACACAGGGATTCAGGCCTACGAGCAGTACTTC

V gene: TRBV4-2
J gene: TRBJ1-6
clone size: few
D gene: -
CDR3 protein: CASGQGTIYNSPLHF
CDR3 DNA: TGTGCCAGCGGTCAGGGGACTATCTATAATTCACCCCTCCACTTT

V gene: TRBV9
J gene: TRBJ2-5
clone size: -
D gene: -
CDR3 protein: CASSARGLSGSETQYF
CDR3 DNA: TGTGCCAGCAGCGCTAGAGGCCTTAGCGGAAGTGAGACCCAGTACTTC

V gene: TRBV15
J gene: TRBJ1-2
clone size: few
D gene: -
CDR3 protein: CATSREIRDGYTF
CDR3 DNA: TGTGCCACCAGCAGAGAAATACGCGATGGCTACACCTTC

V gene: TRBV5-1
J gene: TRBJ2-1
clone size: -
D gene: TRBD2
CDR3 protein: CASSTVAGAEGNEQFF
CDR3 DNA: TGCGCCAGCAGCACCGTAGCGGGAGCCGAGGGTAATGAGCAGTTCTTC

V gene: TRBV5-6
J gene: TRBJ2-5
clone size: few
D gene: TRBD2
CDR3 protein: CASSLSGGQETQYF
CDR3 DNA: TGTGCCAGCAGCTTGTCGGGGGGCCAAGAGACCCAGTACTTC

V gene: TRBV9
J gene: TRBJ2-6
clone size: -
D gene: -
CDR3 protein: CASSVGTGTGANVLTF
CDR3 DNA: TGTGCCAGCAGCGTAGGAACAGGGACTGGGGCCAACGTCCTGACTTTC

V gene: TRBV29-1
J gene: TRBJ1-2
clone size: few
D gene: TRBD1
CDR3 protein: CSVEGALDTF
CDR3 DNA: TGCAGCGTCGAGGGGGCTTTGGACACCTTC

V gene: TRBV7-9
J gene: TRBJ2-2
clone size: few
D gene: -
CDR3 protein: CASSFDRTNTGELFF
CDR3 DNA: TGTGCCAGCAGCTTCGACAGGACGAACACCGGGGAGCTGTTTTTT

V gene: TRBV29-1
J gene: TRBJ1-2
clone size: few
D gene: TRBD1
CDR3 protein: CSIRTGSLYTF
CDR3 DNA: TGCAGCATTAGGACAGGGAGTCTTTACACCTTC

V gene: TRBV15
J gene: TRBJ2-1
clone size: -
D gene: -
CDR3 protein: CATSYGPADEQFF
CDR3 DNA: TGTGCCACCAGCTACGGCCCCGCGGATGAGCAGTTCTTC

V gene: TRBV14
J gene: TRBJ1-2
clone size: -
D gene: TRBD1
CDR3 protein: CASSPLGQGNYGYTF
CDR3 DNA: TGTGCCAGCAGCCCGTTGGGACAGGGGAACTATGGCTACACCTTC

V gene: TRBV5-1
J gene: TRBJ2-6
clone size: -
D gene: -
CDR3 protein: CASHRDTTSGANVLTF
CDR3 DNA: TGCGCCAGCCACCGGGACACAACCTCTGGGGCCAACGTCCTGACTTTC

V gene: TRBV5-1
J gene: TRBJ2-5
clone size: few
D gene: TRBD2
CDR3 protein: CASRPTSGIETQYF
CDR3 DNA: TGCGCCAGCAGGCCGACTAGCGGGATTGAGACCCAGTACTTC

V gene: TRBV29-1
J gene: TRBJ2-7
clone size: -
D gene: -
CDR3 protein: CSVVGQGNYEQYF
CDR3 DNA: TGCAGCGTTGTTGGGCAGGGTAACTACGAGCAGTACTTC

V gene: TRBV5-4
J gene: TRBJ2-1
clone size: few
D gene: -
CDR3 protein: CASSLGRDNEQFF
CDR3 DNA: TGTGCCAGCAGCTTGGGCCGGGACAATGAGCAGTTCTTC

V gene: TRBV18
J gene: TRBJ2-7
clone size: few
D gene: TRBD1
CDR3 protein: CASSPGQGRTEQYF
CDR3 DNA: TGTGCCAGCTCACCGGGACAGGGACGGACAGAGCAGTACTTC

V gene: TRBV7-9
J gene: TRBJ2-7
clone size: -
D gene: TRBD1
CDR3 protein: CASSSRTGEAGEQYF
CDR3 DNA: TGTGCCAGCAGCTCTAGGACAGGGGAAGCGGGGGAGCAGTACTTC

V gene: TRBV30
J gene: TRBJ2-5
clone size: few
D gene: TRBD2
CDR3 protein: CAWSVTAGGRETQYF
CDR3 DNA: TGTGCCTGGAGTGTTACAGCGGGGGGCCGGGAGACCCAGTACTTC

V gene: TRBV18
J gene: TRBJ1-1
clone size: -
D gene: TRBD1
CDR3 protein: CATQRTGRNTEAFF
CDR3 DNA: TGTGCCACCCAGAGGACAGGACGGAACACTGAAGCTTTCTTT

V gene: TRBV2
J gene: TRBJ2-5
clone size: few
D gene: -
CDR3 protein: CANRVQGETQYF
CDR3 DNA: TGTGCCAACCGAGTACAGGGAGAGACCCAGTACTTC

V gene: TRBV28
J gene: TRBJ1-5
clone size: few
D gene: -
CDR3 protein: CASSSSQPQHF
CDR3 DNA: TGTGCCAGCAGTTCTAGTCAGCCCCAGCATTTT

V gene: TRBV2
J gene: TRBJ2-2
clone size: -
D gene: -
CDR3 protein: CASTGGRDTGELFF
CDR3 DNA: TGTGCCAGCACGGGCGGCAGGGACACCGGGGAGCTGTTTTTT

V gene: TRBV7-9
J gene: TRBJ2-7
clone size: few
D gene: -
CDR3 protein: CASSLVQGRGEQYF
CDR3 DNA: TGTGCCAGCAGCCTTGTACAGGGCCGTGGGGAGCAGTACTTC

V gene: TRBV19
J gene: TRBJ2-7
clone size: few
D gene: -
CDR3 protein: CASRPTPSSYEQYF
CDR3 DNA: TGTGCCAGTCGTCCCACCCCCAGCTCCTACGAGCAGTACTTC

V gene: TRBV4-3
J gene: TRBJ2-7
clone size: few
D gene: TRBD2
CDR3 protein: CASSQDLTGGASYEQYF
CDR3 DNA: TGCGCCAGCAGCCAAGATCTGACGGGGGGGGCCTCCTACGAGCAGTACTTC

V gene: TRBV30
J gene: TRBJ2-3
clone size: -
D gene: TRBD2
CDR3 protein: CARAGPGFGTQYF
CDR3 DNA: TGTGCCCGAGCGGGACCGGGGTTTGGCACGCAGTATTTT

V gene: TRBV9
J gene: TRBJ2-5
clone size: -
D gene: -
CDR3 protein: CASSAQGRGETQYF
CDR3 DNA: TGTGCCAGCAGCGCACAGGGTCGCGGGGAGACCCAGTACTTC

V gene: TRBV19
J gene: TRBJ1-2
clone size: -
D gene: -
CDR3 protein: CASSSGGSYGYTF
CDR3 DNA: TGTGCCAGTAGTTCCGGGGGAAGCTATGGCTACACCTTC

V gene: TRBV6-5
J gene: TRBJ2-5
clone size: -
D gene: -
CDR3 protein: CASRGRRGETQYF
CDR3 DNA: TGTGCCAGCAGGGGCAGGCGGGGAGAGACCCAGTACTTC

V gene: TRBV5-1
J gene: TRBJ2-1
clone size: -
D gene: -
CDR3 protein: CASSLEAVSYNEQFF
CDR3 DNA: TGCGCCAGCAGCTTGGAGGCGGTCTCCTACAATGAGCAGTTCTTC

V gene: TRBV2
J gene: TRBJ1-5
clone size: -
D gene: -
CDR3 protein: CASSGLGDQPQHF
CDR3 DNA: TGTGCCAGCAGTGGTTTAGGGGATCAGCCCCAGCATTTT

V gene: TRBV7-9
J gene: TRBJ2-1
clone size: once
D gene: -
CDR3 protein: CASSLRRNEQFF
CDR3 DNA: TGTGCCAGCAGCTTACGTCGGAATGAGCAGTTCTTC

V gene: TRBV7-9
J gene: TRBJ2-2
clone size: -
D gene: -
CDR3 protein: CASSSRLTGELFF
CDR3 DNA: TGTGCCAGCAGTTCAAGACTCACCGGGGAGCTGTTTTTT

V gene: TRBV30
J gene: TRBJ2-1
clone size: few
D gene: TRBD1
CDR3 protein: CAWGGQGDEQFF
CDR3 DNA: TGTGCCTGGGGGGGCCAGGGGGATGAGCAGTTCTTC

V gene: TRBV9
J gene: TRBJ1-3
clone size: -
D gene: -
CDR3 protein: CASSVEGGGVGTGNTIYF
CDR3 DNA: TGTGCCAGCAGCGTAGAAGGAGGTGGAGTCGGCACTGGAAACACCATATATTTT

V gene: TRBV7-7
J gene: TRBJ2-1
clone size: few
D gene: TRBD2
CDR3 protein: CASSPGLAGGGDEQFF
CDR3 DNA: TGTGCTAGCAGTCCCGGACTAGCGGGAGGGGGCGATGAGCAGTTCTTC

V gene: TRBV5-4
J gene: TRBJ2-3
clone size: few
D gene: -
CDR3 protein: CASSLAAGTDTQYF
CDR3 DNA: TGTGCCAGCAGCTTGGCGGCAGGAACAGATACGCAGTATTTT

V gene: TRBV2
J gene: TRBJ1-2
clone size: -
D gene: -
CDR3 protein: CASSGGVGYGYTF
CDR3 DNA: TGTGCCAGCAGTGGCGGGGTAGGCTATGGCTACACCTTC

V gene: TRBV2
J gene: TRBJ2-7
clone size: -
D gene: TRBD1
CDR3 protein: CASTTTGDEQYF
CDR3 DNA: TGTGCCAGCACGACGACAGGGGACGAGCAGTACTTC

V gene: TRBV6-6
J gene: TRBJ2-5
clone size: -
D gene: TRBD2
CDR3 protein: CASKGSGGGQETQYF
CDR3 DNA: TGTGCCAGCAAAGGGAGCGGGGGGGGTCAAGAGACCCAGTACTTC

V gene: TRBV28
J gene: TRBJ2-7
clone size: few
D gene: TRBD2
CDR3 protein: CASLRGGYEQYF
CDR3 DNA: TGTGCCAGCCTTCGGGGGGGGTACGAGCAGTACTTC

V gene: TRBV6-5
J gene: TRBJ2-7
clone size: few
D gene: -
CDR3 protein: CASSRGNTLYYEQYF
CDR3 DNA: TGTGCCAGCAGTAGAGGCAATACTCTGTATTACGAGCAGTACTTC

V gene: TRBV9
J gene: TRBJ2-3
clone size: -
D gene: -
CDR3 protein: CASSVALTWADTQYF
CDR3 DNA: TGTGCCAGCAGCGTAGCCCTGACTTGGGCAGATACGCAGTATTTT

V gene: TRBV18
J gene: TRBJ1-2
clone size: few
D gene: -
CDR3 protein: CASSPDTGGYGYTF
CDR3 DNA: TGTGCCAGCTCACCGGACACGGGCGGCTATGGCTACACCTTC

V gene: TRBV5-1
J gene: TRBJ1-1
clone size: few
D gene: -
CDR3 protein: CASSLDSSNTEAFF
CDR3 DNA: TGCGCCAGCAGCCTCGACAGTTCGAACACTGAAGCTTTCTTT

V gene: TRBV7-2
J gene: TRBJ1-1
clone size: -
D gene: -
CDR3 protein: CASSLVRGTTEAFF
CDR3 DNA: TGTGCCAGCAGCTTAGTAAGGGGGACCACTGAAGCTTTCTTT

V gene: TRBV5-1
J gene: TRBJ2-7
clone size: -
D gene: -
CDR3 protein: CASSLDAARFYEQYF
CDR3 DNA: TGCGCCAGCAGCTTGGATGCGGCAAGATTCTACGAGCAGTACTTC

V gene: TRBV4-1
J gene: TRBJ2-5
clone size: few
D gene: -
CDR3 protein: CASSQVAGAKTQYF
CDR3 DNA: TGCGCCAGCAGCCAAGTCGCAGGGGCCAAGACCCAGTACTTC